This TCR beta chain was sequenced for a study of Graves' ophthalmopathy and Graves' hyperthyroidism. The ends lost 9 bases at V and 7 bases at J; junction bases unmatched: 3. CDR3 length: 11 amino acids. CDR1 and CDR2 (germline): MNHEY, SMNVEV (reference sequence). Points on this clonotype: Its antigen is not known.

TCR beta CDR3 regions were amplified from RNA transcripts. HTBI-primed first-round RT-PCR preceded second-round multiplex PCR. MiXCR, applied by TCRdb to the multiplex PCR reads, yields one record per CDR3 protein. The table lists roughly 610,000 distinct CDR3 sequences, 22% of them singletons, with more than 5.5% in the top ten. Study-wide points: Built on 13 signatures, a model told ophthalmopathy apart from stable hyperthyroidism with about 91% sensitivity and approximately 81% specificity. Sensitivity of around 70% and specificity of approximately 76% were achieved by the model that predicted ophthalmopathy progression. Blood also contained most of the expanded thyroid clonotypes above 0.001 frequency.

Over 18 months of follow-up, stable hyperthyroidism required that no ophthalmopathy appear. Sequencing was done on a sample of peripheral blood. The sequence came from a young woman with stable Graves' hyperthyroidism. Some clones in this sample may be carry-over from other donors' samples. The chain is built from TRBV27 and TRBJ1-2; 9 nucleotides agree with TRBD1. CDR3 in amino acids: CASKTGGGYTF. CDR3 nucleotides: TGTGCCAGTAAGACAGGGGGTGGCTACACCTTC.